These T cell receptor beta chains were read from a single sample in a study of blood T cell repertoires in COVID-19. Measured with immunoSEQ multiplex PCR; TCRdb has only the in-frame clones, and not every one. The sample shows around 100,000 clones, around 86% of them seen only once. The sample comprised peripheral blood. The receptors were gathered from a man in his sixties with COVID-19, enrolled during active disease. CDR3s include the opening cysteine and the closing phenylalanine or tryptophan. Clone sizes are given selectively: once, few, many, or a class where the clone is expanded.

j_call: TRBJ1-2
v_call: TRBV2
clone_size: .
cdr3_length: 15
cdr3_aa: CASSEGAGGNYGYTF

j_call: TRBJ2-1
v_call: TRBV9
clone_size: .
cdr3_length: 17
cdr3_aa: CASSVRGTSGTYNEQFF

j_call: TRBJ1-1
v_call: TRBV3-1/TRBV3-2
clone_size: once
cdr3_length: 13
cdr3_aa: CASSLRGNTEAFF

j_call: TRBJ1-2
v_call: TRBV28
clone_size: once
cdr3_length: 13
cdr3_aa: CASRGQGVEGYTF

j_call: TRBJ2-1
v_call: TRBV2
clone_size: .
cdr3_length: 14
cdr3_aa: CASSEEQSYNEQFF

j_call: TRBJ1-4
v_call: TRBV19
clone_size: .
cdr3_length: 15
cdr3_aa: CASRGQDATNEKLFF

j_call: TRBJ1-2
v_call: TRBV12-3/TRBV12-4
clone_size: .
cdr3_length: 13
cdr3_aa: CASNYGRTYGYTF

j_call: TRBJ2-1
v_call: TRBV3-1/TRBV3-2
clone_size: once
cdr3_length: 13
cdr3_aa: CASSQDLGDEQFF

j_call: TRBJ2-1
v_call: TRBV4-3
clone_size: .
cdr3_length: 15
cdr3_aa: CASSQEGLLLNEQFF

j_call: TRBJ2-2
v_call: TRBV3-1/TRBV3-2
clone_size: .
cdr3_length: 13
cdr3_aa: CASSGDYAGELFF

j_call: TRBJ2-1
v_call: TRBV28
clone_size: .
cdr3_length: 18
cdr3_aa: CASSSRDGTTKNYNEQFF

j_call: TRBJ1-2
v_call: TRBV30
clone_size: .
cdr3_length: 16
cdr3_aa: CAWSGPDRGSPGGYTF

j_call: TRBJ1-1
v_call: TRBV5-4
clone_size: .
cdr3_length: 13
cdr3_aa: CASSLGTGTEAFF

j_call: TRBJ1-4
v_call: TRBV9
clone_size: once
cdr3_length: 14
cdr3_aa: CASSQTGLNEKLFF

j_call: TRBJ2-7
v_call: TRBV24-1
clone_size: .
cdr3_length: 15
cdr3_aa: CATSAPGTGMYEQYF

j_call: TRBJ2-7
v_call: TRBV6-5
clone_size: .
cdr3_length: 14
cdr3_aa: CASRTADRAYEQYF

j_call: TRBJ2-3
v_call: TRBV7-2
clone_size: .
cdr3_length: 14
cdr3_aa: CASSLGVRGDTQYF

j_call: TRBJ2-5
v_call: TRBV7-9
clone_size: once
cdr3_length: 13
cdr3_aa: CASGDRGQETQYF

j_call: TRBJ2-1
v_call: TRBV15
clone_size: .
cdr3_length: 15
cdr3_aa: CATSRDRGTYNEQFF

j_call: TRBJ1-5
v_call: TRBV4-1
clone_size: .
cdr3_length: 17
cdr3_aa: CASSQEGNRGPNQPQHF

j_call: TRBJ2-2
v_call: TRBV7-9
clone_size: .
cdr3_length: 15
cdr3_aa: CASSHWDRGTGELFF